This section outlines one T cell receptor beta chain sequence together with its context. V lost 0 bases to trimming and J lost 6 bases, with 11 bases between them. This CDR3 has 15 amino acids. Germline V gives CDR1 MGHRA, CDR2 YSYEKL. Repertoires were generated with immunoSEQ multiplex PCR, while TCRdb's copy carries only in-frame clones and drops some. This table has about 230,000 clones, around 81% appearing once. The source of the sample is a study of blood T cell repertoires in COVID-19. The chain joins TRBV4-1 to TRBJ1-4; the D is unclear. This sequence was found in an elderly woman with COVID-19, enrolled during active disease. The sequenced sample was peripheral blood. As DNA, the CDR3 is TGCGCCAGCAGCCAAGATCAGCGGCTAGATGAAAAACTGTTTTTT. Its translation: CASSQDQRLDEKLFF.